This TCR beta chain was captured by sequencing in a study of blood T cell repertoires in COVID-19. In the original analysis: Reference gene primers were amplified, and this amplification served to estimate nucleated cell counts. Produced via immunoSEQ multiplex PCR; TCRdb's table is partial and in-frame only. Clone size and the V and J calls come from that table; the DNA yielded D and trimming. Here the sample spans 240,000 or so clones, around 87% being singletons. The V end lost 5 bases, the J end lost 9 bases, and 10 bases lay between the germline ends. Germline values: CDR1 SEHNR, CDR2 FQNEAQ (reference sequence). The CDR3 consists of 12 residues.

Sequenced: PBMCs or T cells enriched from blood (not recorded which). This receptor was obtained from a woman between 40 and 50 years old with acute COVID-19. This chain connects TRBV7-9 to TRBJ2-2; D gene unclear. The CDR3 sequence is CASSQSSRELFF. The CDR3, as DNA: TGTGCCAGCAGCCAGTCCTCGAGGGAGCTGTTTTTT.